The clone carrying this TCR beta chain appeared a few times. Its antigen is not known. The J segment lost 4 bases and the V segment lost 2 bases, leaving 10 bases of the junction unmatched. The CDR3 extends over 15 amino acids. Germline lookup yields CDR1 SQVTM and CDR2 ANQGSEA. These data belong to a study of identical twins' blood T cells. Across the study: About 50 million reads covered roughly six alpha-chain and roughly six beta-chain libraries. Study-level results: Each donor's most abundant TCRbeta clonotypes shared more CDR3 sequences with her twin than unrelated donors. Shared CDR3 clonotype counts between two donors mainly tracked the product of their cloneset sizes, twins included.

Authors' analysis steps: Each library had roughly 2 to 3.6 million CDR3 reads and about 85,000 to nearly 500,000 clonotypes. One entry per CDR3 protein results from TCRdb running MiXCR on the 5' RACE reads. Clone size and V and J calls follow TCRdb, not the original study. Of roughly 380,000 distinct CDR3 sequences listed, approximately 30% are singletons. The sequence derives from a woman aged 18 to 49 in good health. Sample: PBMCs. This sequence joins TRBV29-1 and TRBJ1-1; 7 bases align to TRBD1. The CDR3 sequence is CSVERDSLRGTEAFF. CDR3 nucleotide sequence: TGCAGCGTTGAAAGGGACAGCCTACGGGGCACTGAAGCTTTCTTT.